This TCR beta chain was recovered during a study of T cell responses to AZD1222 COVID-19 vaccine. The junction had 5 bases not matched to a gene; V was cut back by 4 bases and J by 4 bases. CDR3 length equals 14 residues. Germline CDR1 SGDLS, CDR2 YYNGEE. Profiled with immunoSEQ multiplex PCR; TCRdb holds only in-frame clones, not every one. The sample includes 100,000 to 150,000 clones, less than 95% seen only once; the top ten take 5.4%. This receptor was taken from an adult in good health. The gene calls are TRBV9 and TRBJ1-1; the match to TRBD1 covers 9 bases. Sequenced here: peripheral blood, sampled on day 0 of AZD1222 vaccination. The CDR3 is CASSTRTGATEAFF. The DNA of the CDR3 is TGTGCCAGCAGCACCAGGACAGGGGCCACTGAAGCTTTCTTT. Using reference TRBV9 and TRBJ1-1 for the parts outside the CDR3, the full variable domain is DSGVTQTPKHLITATGQRVTLRCSPRSGDLSVYWYQQSLDQGLQFLIQYYNGEERAKGNILERFSAQQFPDLHSELNLSSLELGDSALYFCASSTRTGATEAFFGQGTRLTVV.